Sequencing of this TCR beta chain was carried out in a study of blood T cell repertoires in COVID-19. CDR1 is MNHEY, CDR2 SMNVEV, per germline (reference sequence). The CDR3 has 15 residues. With 2 bases clipped from V and 7 bases from J, the junction kept 4 bases outside the gene matches. In terms of age and location, participants ranged from about 18 to 89 years and lived in about two dozen US areas. Participant-given clinical history determined each cohort assignment. Original data processing: Reference gene primer amplification gave nucleated cell count estimates. TCRdb's table, derived via immunoSEQ multiplex PCR, lists solely in-frame clones and lacks some. The DNA gave D and trimming, while V, J and clone size come from that table. The sample lists 270,000 or so clones; approximately 84% were seen once.

The V call is TRBV27, the J call TRBJ1-4; 10 positions match TRBD1. Sequenced sample: PBMCs or T cells enriched from blood (not recorded which). The TCR sequence derives from a woman aged 50 to 60 who had been exposed to COVID-19. DNA for the CDR3: TGTGCCAGCAGTTTAAGTCGACAGGGGGCTGAAAAACTGTTTTTT. Amino acid sequence: CASSLSRQGAEKLFF.